Presented here are 27 T cell receptor beta chains from one specimen sequenced in a study of beta chain features in type 1 diabetes. cDNA synthesis used the whole RNA isolate, giving expressed TCRB sequences. TCRdb's copy holds only in-frame clones and misses some; the assay was immunoSEQ multiplex PCR. The sample carries about 410,000 clones, about 15% recorded once. Sequencing was done on a sample of naive CD4+ T cells from blood. The source of these receptors is a man between 25 and 39 years old in good health.

This chain connects TRBV29-1 to TRBJ2-7, with D possibly being TRBD1 (5 bases). The CDR3 runs to 11 residues. The germline V and J ends were trimmed by 7 bases and 5 bases, with 12 bases remaining between them. Germline loops: CDR1 SQVTM, CDR2 ANQGSEA. The CDR3 nucleotides are TGCAGCGGTGTCCAGGGTAACGAGCAGTACGTC. It yields the protein CSGVQGNEQYV.

About this clone itself: Other DNA variants within this sample encode the same CDR3. The chain links TRBV20-1 to TRBJ1-2; D gene ambiguous. V was clipped by 3 bases and J by 6 bases, with 2 bases between them. The CDR3 extends over 9 amino acids. Germline-derived CDR1 and CDR2 are DFQATT and SNEGSKA (reference sequence). As DNA, the CDR3 is TGCAGTGCTAGTAATGGCTACACCTTC. Its protein product is CSASNGYTF.

The chain is built from TRBV9 and TRBJ1-5; D may be TRBD1 (5 bases). CDR3 size: 14 residues. V dropped 4 bases and J dropped 7 bases, with 15 bases sitting between them. Germline values: CDR1 SGDLS, CDR2 YYNGEE. Here the CDR3 DNA reads TGTGCCAGCAGCCTAACAGGTTCGTGGCAGCCCCAGCATTTT. It specifies CASSLTGSWQPQHF.

This chain uses TRBV5-4 with TRBJ2-5, with no clear D. This CDR3 contains 14 residues. Per germline, CDR1 SGHNT and CDR2 YYREEE (reference sequence). V was shortened by 2 bases and J by 3 bases, with 11 bases between the two germline ends. CDR3 residues: CASSLSMVEETQYF. CDR3 in DNA: TGTGCCAGCAGCTTATCGATGGTGGAAGAGACCCAGTACTTC.

The chain joins TRBV2 to TRBJ2-7; the match to TRBD1 covers 7 bases. The V and J ends lost 6 bases and 2 bases, in that order; junction bases with no gene match: 4. The CDR3 is 13 residues long. Germline V gives CDR1 SNHLY, CDR2 FYNNEI. The CDR3, as DNA: TGTGCCAGCAGCGGACAGGTCACCTACGAGCAGTACGTC. It yields the protein CASSGQVTYEQYV.

This sequence joins TRBV7-9 and TRBJ2-3; D not certain. The CDR3 sequence is 15 residues long. Germline-derived CDR1 and CDR2 are SEHNR and FQNEAQ (reference sequence). V lost 3 bases to trimming and J lost 0 bases, with 10 bases between them. CDR3 in amino acids: CASSFRTGSTDTQYF. CDR3 DNA sequence: TGTGCCAGCAGCTTCAGGACCGGAAGCACAGATACGCAGTATTTT.

This chain connects TRBV7-3 to TRBJ2-3; TRBD2 is a possible D gene (5 bases). The CDR3 contains 15 residues. CDR1 is SGHTA, CDR2 FQGTGA, per germline. The V end lost 0 bases, the J end lost 3 bases, and 10 bases lay between the germline ends. CDR3 DNA sequence: TGTGCCAGCAGCTTAACCGGCACGGGGACAGATACGCAGTATTTT. Translation gives CASSLTGTGTDTQYF.

This clone turned up a few times. The J gene is TRBJ2-6, the V gene TRBV5-1; D unresolved. V was trimmed by 7 bases and J by 0 bases, leaving 5 bases between them. The CDR3 contains 13 residues. Germline V gene data show CDR1 as SGHRS and CDR2 as YFSETQ. This CDR3 reads CASHHSGANVLTF. Written as DNA, the CDR3 is TGCGCCAGCCACCACTCTGGGGCCAACGTCCTGACTTTC.

The chain is built from TRBV27 and TRBJ1-2; 7 bases line up with TRBD1. The ends lost 6 bases at V and 2 bases at J; junction bases unmatched: 9. The CDR3 runs 15 residues. The germline CDR1 and CDR2 sequences are MNHEY and SMNVEV (reference sequence). CDR3 in DNA: TGTGCCAGCAGCACAGTACAGACAGGGAACTATGGCTACACCTTC. It translates to CASSTVQTGNYGYTF.

The table lists this clone with a few counts. The rearrangement links TRBV6-5 to TRBJ2-5; D is unclear. The germline gives CDR1 MNHEY, CDR2 SVGAGI. This CDR3 is built from 15 residues. V was clipped by 6 bases and J by 5 bases, with 19 bases between them. CDR3 DNA: TGTGCCAGCAGCCTAGTCCCAGGACGCCGCGAGACCCAGTACTTC. This translates into CASSLVPGRRETQYF.

The gene calls are TRBV5-6 and TRBJ1-2, with D unclear. The CDR3 length is 15 residues. The germline V gene has CDR1 SGHDT and CDR2 YYEEEE. V lost 0 bases and J lost 3, with 12 bases in between. CDR3 residues: CASSLGGRWYYGYTF. The CDR3 bases are TGTGCCAGCAGCTTGGGAGGGAGATGGTACTATGGCTACACCTTC. Based on the CDR3 plus reference TRBV5-6 and TRBJ1-2, the full variable domain is DAGVTQSPTHLIKTRGQQVTLRCSPKSGHDTVSWYQQALGQGPQFIFQYYEEEERQRGNFPDRFSGHQFPNYSSELNVNALLLGDSALYLCASSLGGRWYYGYTFGSGTRLTVV.

The chain uses TRBV7-9 and TRBJ2-5; 7 nucleotides align to TRBD1. CDR1 and CDR2 from the germline V gene are SEHNR and FQNEAQ (reference sequence). The CDR3 covers 15 residues. V shed 4 bases, J shed 4 bases, and the junction held 9 bases outside the gene matches. As DNA, the CDR3 is TGTGCCAGCAGCTCCACAGGGGAATATAGAGAGACCCAGTACTTC. This translates into CASSSTGEYRETQYF.

The gene calls are TRBV18 and TRBJ1-2; 9 positions match TRBD1. Looked up from germline, CDR1 is KGHSH and CDR2 is LQKENI. V trimming: 1 base; J trimming: 6 bases; junction bases outside the gene matches: 0. The CDR3 is 13 residues long. CDR3 bases: TGTGCCAGCTCACCACGACAGGGGGATGGCTACACCTTC. This gives the protein CASSPRQGDGYTF.

This clone has just a few counts. The chain recombines TRBV4-1 with TRBJ2-3; a possible D gene is TRBD2 (6 bases). The CDR3 has 16 amino acids. V was cut by 2 bases and J by 0 bases, with 12 bases left in between. Germline values: CDR1 MGHRA, CDR2 YSYEKL. This CDR3 reads CASSQLGGSSTDTQYF. The CDR3 DNA is TGCGCCAGCAGCCAACTTGGAGGGTCTAGCACAGATACGCAGTATTTT.

Only a few counts were recorded for this clone. V usage is TRBV23-1 and J usage is TRBJ2-3; D is uncertain. TRBV23-1 is given ORF status, its function remaining uncertain. Trimming stripped 2 bases from V and 2 bases from J, with 14 bases between. The CDR3 has 16 residues. Here the CDR3 reads CASSQMPSTYTDTQYF. CDR3 sequence (DNA): TGCGCCAGCAGTCAAATGCCTTCCACTTACACAGATACGCAGTATTTT.

The genes are TRBV14 and TRBJ2-3; a possible D gene is TRBD2 (5 bases). Germline CDR1 and CDR2: SGHDN and FVKESK. The CDR3 has 15 residues. Trimming removed 0 bases from V and 10 bases from J, with 17 bases in between. CDR3 protein: CASSQDSAGGRAQYF. CDR3 bases: TGTGCCAGCAGCCAAGATTCGGCAGGAGGCCGGGCGCAGTATTTT. The full variable domain, rest sourced from reference TRBV14 and TRBJ2-3, is EAGVTQFPSHSVIEKGQTVTLRCDPISGHDNLYWYRRVMGKEIKFLLHFVKESKQDESGMPNNRFLAERTGGTYSTLKVQPAELEDSGVYFCASSQDSAGGRAQYFGPGTRLTVL.

This clone was counted between two and nine times. The chain recombines TRBV7-9 with TRBJ1-3, with D perhaps TRBD1 (5 bases). V was pared by 5 bases and J by 2 bases, with 10 bases between. Germline-derived CDR1 and CDR2 are SEHNR and FQNEAQ (reference sequence). The CDR3 runs to 14 residues. CDR3 coding DNA: TGTGCCAGCAGCCTACCGGGACCTGGAAACACCATATATTTT. It specifies CASSLPGPGNTIYF.

In its sample, this clone was seen a few times. The J gene is TRBJ2-7, the V gene TRBV5-6; TRBD2 matches at 11 bases. The CDR3 length is 15 residues. Germline CDR1 and CDR2: SGHDT and YYEEEE. V was pared by 1 base and J by 5 bases, with 5 bases of the junction left unmatched. The CDR3 reads CASSLRTSGGDEQYF. Here the CDR3 DNA reads TGTGCCAGCAGCTTGAGAACTAGCGGGGGCGACGAGCAGTACTTC.

This clone was seen more than once but under ten times. The chain joins TRBV13 to TRBJ1-1; tentative D call: TRBD1 (6 bases). The germline CDR1 and CDR2 sequences are PRHDT and FYEKMQ (reference sequence). V was trimmed by 1 base and J by 4 bases, leaving 16 bases between them. CDR3 length: 16 amino acids. The CDR3, as DNA: TGTGCCAGCAGCTTAGTTACAGGGAAAGGGGTCACTGAAGCTTTCTTT. Residues: CASSLVTGKGVTEAFF.

This clone was recorded many times. The chain uses TRBV4-2 and TRBJ1-1; D gene unclear. CDR1 and CDR2 from the germline V gene are LGHNA and YNFKEQ. Trimming stripped 0 bases from V and 6 bases from J, with 11 bases between. The CDR3 loop spans 14 amino acids. The CDR3 sequence is CASSQDGKRPEAFF. CDR3 DNA: TGTGCCAGCAGCCAAGATGGGAAGCGGCCTGAAGCTTTCTTT.

This clone was seen only a few times. The chain employs TRBV7-2 and TRBJ1-2; the match to TRBD1 covers 8 bases. In germline, CDR1 is SGHTA, CDR2 FQGNSA. Trimming took 5 bases from V and 7 from J; bases not matched to a gene: 9. This CDR3 has 14 amino acids. The CDR3 sequence: CASSPMGQALGYTF. The CDR3 coding sequence is TGTGCCAGCAGCCCGATGGGACAGGCGCTTGGCTACACCTTC.

The rearrangement links TRBV25-1 to TRBJ2-5; 9 nucleotides line up with TRBD1. V lost 7 bases to trimming and J lost 4 bases; unmatched junction nucleotides: 7. Germline values: CDR1 MGHDK, CDR2 SYGVNS. There are 14 residues in the CDR3. DNA of the CDR3: TGTGCCAGCACTAGGACAGGGGTTCGAGAGACCCAGTACTTC. Amino acids: CASTRTGVRETQYF.

The gene calls are TRBV2 and TRBJ1-1; D is perhaps TRBD1 (6 bases). CDR3 length: 13 amino acids. The germline CDR1 and CDR2 sequences are SNHLY and FYNNEI. V shed 6 bases and J shed 1 base, with 9 bases lying between them. In DNA form, the CDR3 reads TGTGCCAGCAGAAGGACAGAGAACACTGAAGCTTTCTTT. Amino acids: CASRRTENTEAFF. The full variable domain, in which reference TRBV2 and TRBJ1-1 provide the parts outside the CDR3, is EPEVTQTPSHQVTQMGQEVILRCVPISNHLYFYWYRQILGQKVEFLVSFYNNEISEKSEIFDDQFSVERPDGSNFTLKIRSTKLEDSAMYFCASRRTENTEAFFGQGTRLTVV.

This clone was recorded a few times. This rearrangement joins TRBV4-3 to TRBJ2-5; TRBD2 is a possible D gene (6 bases). V lost 0 bases to trimming and J lost 7 bases, with 12 bases between them. Germline CDR1 reads LGHNA; CDR2 reads YSLEER. CDR3 size: 14 residues. CDR3 DNA: TGCGCCAGCAGCCAAGATTGGGGACTTGGGACCCAGTACTTC. It specifies CASSQDWGLGTQYF.

This rearrangement joins TRBV4-2 to TRBJ2-1, with D tentatively TRBD1 (5 bases). The germline CDR1 and CDR2 sequences are LGHNA and YNFKEQ. Trimming left V 6 bases short and J 8 bases short, with 8 bases between. The CDR3 runs to 11 residues. The CDR3 here is CASSSRDEQFF. CDR3 in DNA: TGTGCCAGCAGTTCCAGGGATGAGCAGTTCTTC.

In this sample, this clone turned up many times. This chain joins TRBV29-1 and TRBJ2-3; no reliable D call. CDR3 length equals 14 residues. The V end was cut by 7 bases, the J end by 4 bases, with 18 bases between. Looked up from germline, CDR1 is SQVTM and CDR2 is ANQGSEA. The CDR3 is CSAPEGWGADTQYF. As DNA, the CDR3 is TGCAGCGCCCCTGAAGGATGGGGTGCAGATACGCAGTATTTT.

V and J are TRBV7-2 and TRBJ1-1; 8 nucleotides agree with TRBD1. The CDR3 covers 14 residues. The trim removed 10 bases at V and 0 bases at J, leaving 7 bases unmatched. Germline CDR1 is SGHTA and CDR2 is FQGNSA. The CDR3 DNA reads as TGTGCCACCCGGACAGGGATTATGAACACTGAAGCTTTCTTT. Translated, it gives CATRTGIMNTEAFF.